The T cell receptor beta chain described here comes from a study of cytomegalovirus exposure and HLA in healthy donors. PCR was performed using 60 Vbeta and 13 Jbeta primers. Produced via immunoSEQ multiplex PCR; TCRdb's table is partial and in-frame only. The sample table includes 87,000 or so clones. Germline V gives CDR1 GTSNPN, CDR2 SVGIG (reference sequence). The CDR3 contains 17 residues. Trimming stripped 4 bases from V and 0 bases from J, with 21 bases between. Every donor was a healthy person donating bone marrow. The rearrangement joins TRBV30 to TRBJ2-5, with D maybe TRBD2 (6 bases). Specimen: PBMCs. The TCR originated in a man aged 50-59 years in good health and CMV-seropositive. The CDR3 is CAWTPGWRAGYQETQYF. Written as DNA, the CDR3 is TGTGCCTGGACTCCGGGTTGGAGGGCGGGGTACCAAGAGACCCAGTACTTC.